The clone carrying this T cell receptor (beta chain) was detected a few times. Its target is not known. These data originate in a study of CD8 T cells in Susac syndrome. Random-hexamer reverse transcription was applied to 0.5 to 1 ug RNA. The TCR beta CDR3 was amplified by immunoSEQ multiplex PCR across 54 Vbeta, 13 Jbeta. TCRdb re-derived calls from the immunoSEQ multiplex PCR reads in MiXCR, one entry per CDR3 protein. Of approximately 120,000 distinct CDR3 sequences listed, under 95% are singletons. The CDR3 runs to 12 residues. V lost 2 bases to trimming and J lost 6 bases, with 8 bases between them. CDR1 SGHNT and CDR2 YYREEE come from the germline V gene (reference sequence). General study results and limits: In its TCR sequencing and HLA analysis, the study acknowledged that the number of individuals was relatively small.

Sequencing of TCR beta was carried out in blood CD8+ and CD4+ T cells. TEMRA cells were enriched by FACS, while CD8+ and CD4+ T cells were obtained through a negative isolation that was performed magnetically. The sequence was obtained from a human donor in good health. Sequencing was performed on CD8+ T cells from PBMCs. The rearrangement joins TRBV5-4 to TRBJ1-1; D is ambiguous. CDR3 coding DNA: TGTGCCAGCAGCTTACCAGGCTCTGAAGCTTTCTTT. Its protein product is CASSLPGSEAFF.